This T cell receptor beta chain was sequenced for a study of CD8+CD57+ T cells in acquired aplastic anemia. General observations from the study: Shared by patients and controls, approximately 28 CD8+ CDR3s were abundant in patients.

Genomic DNA constituted the template upon which TCR beta VDJ and CDR3 profiling was performed. One entry per CDR3 protein, called by TCRdb with MiXCR from the reads. The sample contains 180,000 or so distinct CDR3 sequences, less than 55% of which appear only once. This clonotype was seen repeatedly, ten times or more. Its antigen is unidentified. Trimming took off 1 base at V and 3 bases at J, with 0 bases between the two ends. In germline, CDR1 is SGHVS, CDR2 FQNEAQ. The CDR3 contains 12 residues. The chain couples TRBV7-8 to TRBJ2-2, with D unclear. Sequenced: sorted CD4+, CD8+, or CD8+CD57+ T cells (not recorded which) from PBMCs. This clonotype was sampled from a human donor in good health. CDR3 bases: TGTGCCAGCAGCTTAGACACCGGGGAGCTGTTTTTT. Translating gives CASSLDTGELFF.